This paragraph covers one T cell receptor beta chain sequence. Its antigen is as yet unknown. The data were taken from a study of cytomegalovirus exposure and HLA in healthy donors. The CDR3 extends over 16 amino acids. Germline V gene sequence: CDR1 SGHVS, CDR2 FQNEAQ. With 5 bases clipped from V and 12 bases from J, the junction kept 16 bases outside the gene matches. TCRdb keeps only in-frame clones here, not all; method: immunoSEQ multiplex PCR. The sample gives 55,000 to 75,000 clones, 85% to 95% of which show up once; less than 6% is in the top ten. Study-wide points: Altogether, 150 or so TCR beta chains were recorded as cytomegalovirus-associated. Within the approximately 130 validation repertoires, first-cohort TCR clusters tended to co-occur, according to a later analysis.

The receptor was derived from a man younger than 35 in good health and CMV-seropositive. The chain carries TRBV7-8 and TRBJ2-7, with 13 bases lining up with TRBD2. Material: PBMCs. CDR3 nucleotide sequence: TGTGCCAGCAGCCCCCAGGCCACTAGCGGGAGGGCCGCTCCGTACTTC. Translated, it gives CASSPQATSGRAAPYF.